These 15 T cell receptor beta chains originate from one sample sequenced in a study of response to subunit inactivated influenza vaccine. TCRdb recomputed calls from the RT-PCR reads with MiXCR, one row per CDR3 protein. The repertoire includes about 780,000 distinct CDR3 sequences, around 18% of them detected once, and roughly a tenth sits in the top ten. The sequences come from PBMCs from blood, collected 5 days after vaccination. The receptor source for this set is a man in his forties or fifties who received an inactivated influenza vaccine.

This CDR3 is CATSDTKLGGLDTQYF. The CDR3 DNA reads as TGTGCCACCAGTGACACCAAATTGGGGGGGTTAGATACGCAGTATTTT. This chain links TRBV24-1 with TRBJ2-3; TRBD2 aligns across 7 bases. This CDR3 contains 16 residues. In germline, CDR1 is KGHDR, CDR2 SFDVKD. The trim removed 4 bases at V and 5 bases at J, leaving 11 bases unmatched.

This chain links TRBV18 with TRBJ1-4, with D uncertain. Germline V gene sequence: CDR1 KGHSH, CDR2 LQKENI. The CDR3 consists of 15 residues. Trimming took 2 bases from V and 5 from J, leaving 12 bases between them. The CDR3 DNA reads TGTGCCAGCTCACCAGGTGGCACGGGGAATGAAAAACTGTTTTTT. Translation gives CASSPGGTGNEKLFF.

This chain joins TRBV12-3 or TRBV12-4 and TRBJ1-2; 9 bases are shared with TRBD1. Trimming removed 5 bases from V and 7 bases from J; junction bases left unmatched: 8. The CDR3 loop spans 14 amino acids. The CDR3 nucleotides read TGTGCCAGCAGTCAATACAGGGGGCCTGTTGGCTACACCTTC. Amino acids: CASSQYRGPVGYTF.

The CDR3 here is CASSRGQSSTGELFF. The CDR3 nucleotides read TGTGCCAGCAGCCGGGGACAGTCGAGTACCGGGGAGCTGTTTTTT. The chain links TRBV6-2 or TRBV6-3 to TRBJ2-2; 7 positions agree with TRBD1. V was pared by 6 bases and J by 5 bases, with 9 bases of the junction left unmatched. Germline V gene sequence: CDR1 MNHEY, CDR2 SVGEGT. The length of the CDR3 is 15 residues.

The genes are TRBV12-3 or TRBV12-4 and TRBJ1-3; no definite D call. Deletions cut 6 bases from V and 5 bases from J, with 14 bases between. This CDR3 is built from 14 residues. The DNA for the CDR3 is TGTGCCAGCAGATCTTCCCCGGGAAGAAACACCATATATTTT. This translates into CASRSSPGRNTIYF.

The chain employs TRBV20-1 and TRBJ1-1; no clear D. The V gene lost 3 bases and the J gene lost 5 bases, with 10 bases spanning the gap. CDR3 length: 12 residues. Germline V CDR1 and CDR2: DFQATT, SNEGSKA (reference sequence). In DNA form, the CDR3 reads TGCAGTGCTAGGGCGACGGGGACTGAAGCTTTCTTT. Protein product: CSARATGTEAFF.

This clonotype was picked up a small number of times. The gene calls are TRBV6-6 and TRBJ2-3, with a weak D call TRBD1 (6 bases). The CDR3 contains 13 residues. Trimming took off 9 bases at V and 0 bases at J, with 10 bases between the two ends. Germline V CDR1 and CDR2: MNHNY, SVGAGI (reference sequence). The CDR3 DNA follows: TGTGCCAGTCTAAGGGGGAGCACAGATACGCAGTATTTT. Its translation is CASLRGSTDTQYF.

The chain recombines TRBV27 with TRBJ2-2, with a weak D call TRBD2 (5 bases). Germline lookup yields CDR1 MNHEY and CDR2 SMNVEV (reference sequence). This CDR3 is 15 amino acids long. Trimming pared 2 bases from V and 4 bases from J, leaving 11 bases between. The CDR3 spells CASSLNPSPTGELFF. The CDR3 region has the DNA TGTGCCAGCAGTTTAAATCCTAGCCCCACCGGGGAGCTGTTTTTT.

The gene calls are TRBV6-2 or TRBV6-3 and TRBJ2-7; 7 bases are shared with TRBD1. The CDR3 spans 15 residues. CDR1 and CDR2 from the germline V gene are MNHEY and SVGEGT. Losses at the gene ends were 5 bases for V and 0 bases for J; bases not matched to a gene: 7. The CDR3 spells CASSHPTGNSYEQYF. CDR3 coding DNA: TGTGCCAGCAGTCATCCGACAGGGAACTCCTACGAGCAGTACTTC.

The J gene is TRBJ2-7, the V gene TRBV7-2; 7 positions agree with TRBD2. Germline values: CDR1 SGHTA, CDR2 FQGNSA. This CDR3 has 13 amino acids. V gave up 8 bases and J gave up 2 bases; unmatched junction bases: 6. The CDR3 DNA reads TGTGCCAGCTCGGCGGGAGTCGCCTACGAGCAGTACTTC. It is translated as CASSAGVAYEQYF.

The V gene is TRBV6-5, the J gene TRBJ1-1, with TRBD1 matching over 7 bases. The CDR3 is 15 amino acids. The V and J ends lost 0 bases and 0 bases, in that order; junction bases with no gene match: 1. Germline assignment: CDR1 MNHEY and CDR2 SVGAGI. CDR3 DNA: TGTGCCAGCAGTTACTCGGACAGGCTGAACACTGAAGCTTTCTTT. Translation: CASSYSDRLNTEAFF.

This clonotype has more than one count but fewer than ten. The chain's CDR3 is CASSPETIAGVDEQFF. CDR3 coding DNA: TGTGCCAGCAGTCCGGAGACTATAGCGGGAGTTGATGAGCAGTTCTTC. The rearrangement uses TRBV6-2 or TRBV6-3 and TRBJ2-1, with 9 positions matching TRBD2. The CDR3 contains 16 residues. Germline trimming cut 5 bases from V and 8 bases from J; bases unmatched to any gene: 13. CDR1 MNHEY and CDR2 SVGEGT come from the germline V gene.

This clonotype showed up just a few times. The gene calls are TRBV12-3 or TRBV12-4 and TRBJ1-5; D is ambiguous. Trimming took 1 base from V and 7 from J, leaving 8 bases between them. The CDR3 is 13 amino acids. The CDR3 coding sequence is TGTGCCAGCAGTTTAGGCGCCGTCCAGCCCCAGCATTTT. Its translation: CASSLGAVQPQHF.

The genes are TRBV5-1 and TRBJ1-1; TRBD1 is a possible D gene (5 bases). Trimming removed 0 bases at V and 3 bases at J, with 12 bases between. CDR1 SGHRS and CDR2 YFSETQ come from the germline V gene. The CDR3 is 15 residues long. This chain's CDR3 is CASSLEQGIDTEAFF. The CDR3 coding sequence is TGCGCCAGCAGCTTGGAGCAGGGAATAGACACTGAAGCTTTCTTT.

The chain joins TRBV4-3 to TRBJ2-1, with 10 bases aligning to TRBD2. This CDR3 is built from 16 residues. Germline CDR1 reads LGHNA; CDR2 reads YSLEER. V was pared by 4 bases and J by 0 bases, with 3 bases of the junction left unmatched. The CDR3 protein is CASSPGTSDSYNEQFF. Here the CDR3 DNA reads TGCGCCAGCAGCCCCGGGACTAGCGACTCCTACAATGAGCAGTTCTTC.